These 14 T cell receptor beta chains were all obtained from the same sample, sequenced in a study of blood T cell repertoires in COVID-19. Method: immunoSEQ multiplex PCR; TCRdb's copy keeps in-frame clones and lacks some. Among around 280,000 clones listed, approximately 86% were seen once. The specimen sequenced was peripheral blood. The receptors here all came from a woman in her 30s who had recovered from COVID-19.

Note on this clone: At the DNA level, this CDR3 is encoded by other sequences in the same sample as well. The gene calls are TRBV6-5 and TRBJ1-1; maybe TRBD1 (5 bases). V was trimmed by 0 bases and J by 0 bases, leaving 8 bases between them. CDR1 is MNHEY and CDR2 is SVGAGI in the germline V gene. The CDR3 is made up of 15 amino acids. CDR3 residues: CASSYSSGMNTEAFF. The CDR3 region has the DNA TGTGCCAGCAGTTACTCATCAGGGATGAACACTGAAGCTTTCTTT.

This rearrangement joins TRBV19 to TRBJ2-7, with 8 bases that match TRBD2. This CDR3 comprises 14 residues. V was clipped by 3 bases and J by 3 bases; unmatched bases: 4. Germline lookup yields CDR1 LNHDA and CDR2 SQIVND (reference sequence). CDR3 loop: CASSIYGGVYEQYF. The CDR3 DNA sequence: TGTGCCAGTAGTATTTACGGGGGGGTCTACGAGCAGTACTTC.

The rearrangement links TRBV30 to TRBJ1-6; maybe TRBD1 (6 bases). V lost 3 bases to trimming and J lost 9 bases, with 15 bases between them. The CDR3 is 14 residues long. Germline values: CDR1 GTSNPN, CDR2 SVGIG (reference sequence). CDR3 sequence: CAWRVTGMASPLHF. CDR3 in DNA: TGTGCCTGGAGGGTTACAGGGATGGCTTCACCCCTCCACTTT.

The rearrangement links TRBV27 to TRBJ1-1; D is ambiguous. The CDR3 is 14 residues long. Trimming took 6 bases from V and 5 from J, leaving 16 bases between them. From germline, CDR1 is MNHEY and CDR2 SMNVEV (reference sequence). CDR3 amino acids: CASSPLLGGTEAFF. The CDR3 DNA follows: TGTGCCAGCAGCCCACTACTGGGAGGGACTGAAGCTTTCTTT.

The chain combines TRBV27 with TRBJ2-1; 15 bases line up with TRBD2. Germline trimming cut 5 bases from V and 2 bases from J; bases unmatched to any gene: 1. The CDR3 extends over 16 amino acids. Germline V lookup: CDR1 MNHEY, CDR2 SMNVEV (reference sequence). In DNA, the CDR3 is TGTGCCAGCAGTAGGACTAGCGGGAGGGCCTACAATGAGCAGTTCTTC. This sequence encodes CASSRTSGRAYNEQFF.

V usage is TRBV28 and J usage is TRBJ2-7, with TRBD1 as a possible D gene (6 bases). Germline V CDR1 and CDR2: MDHEN, SYDVKM. The CDR3 length is 15 residues. Trimming stripped 5 bases from V and 2 bases from J, with 16 bases between. Here the CDR3 reads CASSRTQGIAYEQYF. The CDR3 bases are TGTGCCAGCAGTCGTACTCAGGGGATTGCCTACGAGCAGTACTTC.

This chain joins TRBV21-1 and TRBJ2-4; the D segment call TRBD2 is taken from the table without a DNA check. TRBV21-1 is a listed pseudogene. The CDR3 loop spans 20 amino acids. For the CDR3, the DNA is TGTGCCAGCAGCAAAGTGCGGGAAATGGGACGTAGTAGAGCCAAAAACATTCAGTACTTC. Its translation is CASSKVREMGRSRAKNIQYF.

This chain connects TRBV4-1 to TRBJ2-3; possible D gene TRBD2, 5 bases. This CDR3 is 16 amino acids long. V gave up 1 base and J gave up 3 bases, with 14 bases separating them. Looked up from germline, CDR1 is MGHRA and CDR2 is YSYEKL. The CDR3 sequence is CASSQASGSSTDTQYF. The CDR3 nucleotides are TGCGCCAGCAGCCAAGCGTCGGGGAGTTCGACAGATACGCAGTATTTT.

With respect to this clone: Other DNA sequences within the sample encode an identical CDR3. The DNA of the CDR3 is TGCGCCAGCAGCTTGTTAGGCGGAAATTCCTACGAGCAGTACTTC. Amino acid sequence: CASSLLGGNSYEQYF. The chain employs TRBV5-1 and TRBJ2-7; D uncertain. The CDR3 length is 15 residues. In germline, CDR1 is SGHRS, CDR2 YFSETQ. Trimming left V 1 base short and J 1 base short, with 12 bases between.

CDR3 sequence reads: CASSGMGLEAFF. In nucleotides, the CDR3 is TGTGCCAGCAGTGGCATGGGCCTTGAAGCTTTCTTT. The gene calls are TRBV6-2 or TRBV6-3 and TRBJ1-1; D uncertain. CDR1 is MNHEY, CDR2 SVGEGT, per germline. The CDR3 is 12 amino acids. V was pared by 5 bases and J by 7 bases, with 11 bases between.

The V gene is TRBV7-9, the J gene TRBJ2-1; 7 bases fit TRBD2. V lost 4 bases to trimming and J lost 4 bases; unmatched junction nucleotides: 10. The germline V gene has CDR1 SEHNR and CDR2 FQNEAQ (reference sequence). The CDR3 is 16 amino acids. DNA for the CDR3: TGTGCCAGCAGCTCGCCCAGGGAGGGGCTTTACAATGAGCAGTTCTTC. This sequence encodes CASSSPREGLYNEQFF.

V gene TRBV6-5 combines with J gene TRBJ2-7, with D tentatively TRBD1 (6 bases). Germline CDR1 MNHEY, CDR2 SVGAGI. The CDR3 has 13 residues. Trimming removed 6 bases from V and 2 bases from J, with 11 bases in between. The CDR3 DNA is TGTGCCAGCAGAAAGGACAGCACCTACGAGCAGTACTTC. This translates into CASRKDSTYEQYF.

The rearrangement uses TRBV2 and TRBJ2-3, with 9 bases lining up with TRBD1. J gave up 4 bases and V 9 bases, and 11 bases lay outside the gene matches. In germline, CDR1 is SNHLY, CDR2 FYNNEI. The CDR3 extends over 15 amino acids. The CDR3 loop reads CASGRTGGASDTQYF. In DNA, the CDR3 is TGTGCCAGTGGACGAACAGGGGGCGCCTCAGATACGCAGTATTTT.

For the CDR3, the DNA is TGTGCCAGCTCCTCAGGGAGGGGGAACTATGGCTACACCTTC. It is translated as CASSSGRGNYGYTF. The chain is built from TRBV11-2 and TRBJ1-2; a weak D match, TRBD1 (6 bases). Germline CDR1 SGHAT, CDR2 FQNNGV. V was pared by 8 bases and J by 2 bases, with 15 bases between. The CDR3 is 14 residues long. Supplemented by reference TRBV11-2 and TRBJ1-2, the full variable domain reads EAGVAQSPRYKIIEKRQSVAFWCNPISGHATLYWYQQILGQGPKLLIQFQNNGVVDDSQLPKDRFSAERLKGVDSTLKIQPAKLEDSAVYLCASSSGRGNYGYTFGSGTRLTVV.